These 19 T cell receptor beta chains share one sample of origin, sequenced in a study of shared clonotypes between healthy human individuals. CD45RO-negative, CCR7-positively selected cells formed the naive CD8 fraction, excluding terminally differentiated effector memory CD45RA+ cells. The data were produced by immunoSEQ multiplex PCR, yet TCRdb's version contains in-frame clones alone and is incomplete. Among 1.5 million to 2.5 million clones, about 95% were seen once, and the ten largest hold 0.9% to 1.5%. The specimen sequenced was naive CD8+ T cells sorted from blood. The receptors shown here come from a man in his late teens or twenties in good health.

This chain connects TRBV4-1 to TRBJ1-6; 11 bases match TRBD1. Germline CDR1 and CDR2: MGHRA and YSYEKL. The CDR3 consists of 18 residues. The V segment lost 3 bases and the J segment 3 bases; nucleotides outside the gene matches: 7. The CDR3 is CASSQGTGGYLYNSPLHF. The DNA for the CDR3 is TGCGCCAGCAGCCAGGGGACAGGGGGGTATCTCTATAATTCACCCCTCCACTTT.

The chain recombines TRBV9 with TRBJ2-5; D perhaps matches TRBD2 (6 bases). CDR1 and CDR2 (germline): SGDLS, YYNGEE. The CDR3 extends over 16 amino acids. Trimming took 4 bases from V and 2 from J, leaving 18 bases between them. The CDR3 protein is CASSLEAGMGQETQYF. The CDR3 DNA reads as TGTGCCAGCAGCTTAGAGGCGGGGATGGGACAAGAGACCCAGTACTTC.

CDR3 bases: TGTGCCATCAGTGAGACTATCCTTGGGACCCAGTACTTC. It is translated as CAISETILGTQYF. The chain is built from TRBV10-3 and TRBJ2-5; D call uncertain. Germline values: CDR1 ENHRY, CDR2 SYGVKD. V shed 2 bases and J shed 7 bases, with 11 bases lying between them. This CDR3 is built from 13 residues.

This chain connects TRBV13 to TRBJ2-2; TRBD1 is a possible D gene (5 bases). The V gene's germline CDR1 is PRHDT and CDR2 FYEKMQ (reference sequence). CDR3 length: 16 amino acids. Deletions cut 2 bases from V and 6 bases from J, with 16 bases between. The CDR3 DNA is TGTGCCAGCAGCTTAATGACAACAGGCCCAGCCGGGGAGCTGTTTTTT. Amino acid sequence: CASSLMTTGPAGELFF.

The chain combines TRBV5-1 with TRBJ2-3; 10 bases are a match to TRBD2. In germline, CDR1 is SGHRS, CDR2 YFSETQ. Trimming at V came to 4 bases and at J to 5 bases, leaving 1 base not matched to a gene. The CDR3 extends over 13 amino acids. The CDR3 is CASSRLAGDTQYF. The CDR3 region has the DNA TGCGCCAGCAGCCGACTAGCGGGAGATACGCAGTATTTT.

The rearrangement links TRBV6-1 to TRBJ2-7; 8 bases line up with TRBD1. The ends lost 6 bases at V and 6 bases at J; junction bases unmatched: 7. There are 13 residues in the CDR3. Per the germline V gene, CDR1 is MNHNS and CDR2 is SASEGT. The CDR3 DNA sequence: TGTGCCAGCAGCGGACAGGGCTCAATCGAGCAGTACTTC. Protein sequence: CASSGQGSIEQYF.

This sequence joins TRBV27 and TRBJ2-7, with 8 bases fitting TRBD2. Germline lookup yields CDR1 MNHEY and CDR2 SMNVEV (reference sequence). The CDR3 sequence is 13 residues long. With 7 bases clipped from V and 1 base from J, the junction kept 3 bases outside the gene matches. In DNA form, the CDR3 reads TGTGCCAGCATGCGGGGGGCGTCCTACGAGCAGTACTTC. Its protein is CASMRGASYEQYF.

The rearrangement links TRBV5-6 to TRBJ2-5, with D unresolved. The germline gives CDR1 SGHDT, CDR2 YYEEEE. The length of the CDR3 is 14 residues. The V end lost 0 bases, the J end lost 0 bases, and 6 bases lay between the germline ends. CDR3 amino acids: CASSLERYQETQYF. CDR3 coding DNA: TGTGCCAGCAGCTTGGAAAGGTACCAAGAGACCCAGTACTTC.

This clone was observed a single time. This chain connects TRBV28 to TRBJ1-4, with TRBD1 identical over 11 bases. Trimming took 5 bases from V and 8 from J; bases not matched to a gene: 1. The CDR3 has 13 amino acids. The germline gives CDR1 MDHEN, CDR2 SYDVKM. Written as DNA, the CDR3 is TGTGCCAGCAGTGGGACAGGGGGGGAAAAACTGTTTTTT. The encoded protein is CASSGTGGEKLFF.

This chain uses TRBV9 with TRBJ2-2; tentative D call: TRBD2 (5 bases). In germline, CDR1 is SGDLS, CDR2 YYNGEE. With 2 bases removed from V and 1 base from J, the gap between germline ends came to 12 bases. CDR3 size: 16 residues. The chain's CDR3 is CASSVFSGKNTGELFF. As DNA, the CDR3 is TGTGCCAGCAGCGTCTTTTCGGGGAAGAACACCGGGGAGCTGTTTTTT.

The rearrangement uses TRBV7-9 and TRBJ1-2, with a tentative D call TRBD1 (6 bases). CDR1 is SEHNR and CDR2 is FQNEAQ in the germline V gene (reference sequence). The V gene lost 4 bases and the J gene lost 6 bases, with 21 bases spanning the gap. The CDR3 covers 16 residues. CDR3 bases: TGTGCCAGCAGCTCGACATTCGTAGGGGGAGATCATGGCTACACCTTC. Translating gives CASSSTFVGGDHGYTF. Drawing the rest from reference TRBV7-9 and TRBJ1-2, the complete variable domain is DTGVSQNPRHKITKRGQNVTFRCDPISEHNRLYWYRQTLGQGPEFLTYFQNEAQLEKSRLLSDRFSAERPKGSFSTLEIQRTEQGDSAMYLCASSSTFVGGDHGYTFGSGTRLTVV.

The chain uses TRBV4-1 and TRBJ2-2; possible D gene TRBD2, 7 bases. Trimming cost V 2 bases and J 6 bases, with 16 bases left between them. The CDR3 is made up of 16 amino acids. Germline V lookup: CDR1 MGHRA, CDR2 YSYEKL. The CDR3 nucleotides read TGCGCCAGCAGCCAATCCTCGGGGGGCCTCTCCGGGGAGCTGTTTTTT. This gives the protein CASSQSSGGLSGELFF.

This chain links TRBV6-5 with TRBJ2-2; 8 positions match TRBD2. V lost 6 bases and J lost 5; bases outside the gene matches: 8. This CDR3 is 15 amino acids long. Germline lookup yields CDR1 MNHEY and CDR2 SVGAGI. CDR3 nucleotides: TGTGCCAGCAGCATTACTAGCGGCCGAACCGGGGAGCTGTTTTTT. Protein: CASSITSGRTGELFF.

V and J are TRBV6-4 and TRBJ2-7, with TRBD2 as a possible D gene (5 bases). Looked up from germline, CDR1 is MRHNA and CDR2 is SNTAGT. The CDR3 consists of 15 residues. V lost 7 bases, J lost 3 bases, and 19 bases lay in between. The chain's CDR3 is CASNLRAVGSYEQYF. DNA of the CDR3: TGTGCCAGCAACCTGAGGGCAGTCGGAAGCTACGAGCAGTACTTC.

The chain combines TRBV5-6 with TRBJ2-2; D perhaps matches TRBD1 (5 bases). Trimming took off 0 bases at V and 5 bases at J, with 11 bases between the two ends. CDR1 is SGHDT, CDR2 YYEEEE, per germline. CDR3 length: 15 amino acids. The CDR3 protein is CASSLGWGGTGELFF. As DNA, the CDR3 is TGTGCCAGCAGCTTGGGCTGGGGCGGTACCGGGGAGCTGTTTTTT. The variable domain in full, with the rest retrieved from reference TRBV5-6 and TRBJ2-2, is DAGVTQSPTHLIKTRGQQVTLRCSPKSGHDTVSWYQQALGQGPQFIFQYYEEEERQRGNFPDRFSGHQFPNYSSELNVNALLLGDSALYLCASSLGWGGTGELFFGEGSRLTVL.

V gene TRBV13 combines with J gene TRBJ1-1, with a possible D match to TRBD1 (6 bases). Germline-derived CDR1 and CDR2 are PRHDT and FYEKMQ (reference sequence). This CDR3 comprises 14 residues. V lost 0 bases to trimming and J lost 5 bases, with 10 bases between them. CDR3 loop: CASSLGLGATEAFF. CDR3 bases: TGTGCCAGCAGCTTAGGTTTGGGGGCAACTGAAGCTTTCTTT.

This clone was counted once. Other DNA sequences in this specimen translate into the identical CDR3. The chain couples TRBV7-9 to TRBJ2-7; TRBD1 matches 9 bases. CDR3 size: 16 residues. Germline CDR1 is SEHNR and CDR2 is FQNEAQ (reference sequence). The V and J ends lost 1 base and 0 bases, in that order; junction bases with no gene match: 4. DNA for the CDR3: TGTGCCAGCAGCTTAGAGGGGACAGGGAGCTCCTACGAGCAGTACTTC. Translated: CASSLEGTGSSYEQYF.

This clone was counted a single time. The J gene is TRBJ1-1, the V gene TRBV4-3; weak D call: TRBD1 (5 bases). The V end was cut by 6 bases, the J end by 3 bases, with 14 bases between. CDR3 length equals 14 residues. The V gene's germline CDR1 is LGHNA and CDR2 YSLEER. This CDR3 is CASSPDGAYTEAFF. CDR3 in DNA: TGCGCCAGCAGTCCGGACGGGGCTTACACTGAAGCTTTCTTT.

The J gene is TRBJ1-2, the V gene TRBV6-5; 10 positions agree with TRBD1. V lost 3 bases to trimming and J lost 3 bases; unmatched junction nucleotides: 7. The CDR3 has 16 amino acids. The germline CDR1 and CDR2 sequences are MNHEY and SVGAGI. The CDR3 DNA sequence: TGTGCCAGCAGTTATCGCCGGGACAGGGGCGACTATGGCTACACCTTC. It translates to CASSYRRDRGDYGYTF.